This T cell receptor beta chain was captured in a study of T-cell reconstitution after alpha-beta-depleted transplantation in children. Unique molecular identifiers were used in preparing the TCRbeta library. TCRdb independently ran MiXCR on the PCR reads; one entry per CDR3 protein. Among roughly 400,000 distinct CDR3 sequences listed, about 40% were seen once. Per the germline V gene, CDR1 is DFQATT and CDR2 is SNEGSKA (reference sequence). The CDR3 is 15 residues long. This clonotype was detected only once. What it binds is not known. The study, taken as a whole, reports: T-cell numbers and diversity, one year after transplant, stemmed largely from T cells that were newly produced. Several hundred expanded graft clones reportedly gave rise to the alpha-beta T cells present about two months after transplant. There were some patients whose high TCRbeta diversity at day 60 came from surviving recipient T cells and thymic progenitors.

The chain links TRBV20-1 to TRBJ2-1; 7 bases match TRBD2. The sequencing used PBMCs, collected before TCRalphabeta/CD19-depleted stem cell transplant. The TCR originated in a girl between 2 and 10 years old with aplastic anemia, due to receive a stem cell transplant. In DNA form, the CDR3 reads TGCAGCGCTCGGGGACTACATAGCTCCTACAATGAGCAGTTCTTC. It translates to CSARGLHSSYNEQFF.